This T cell receptor (beta chain) was obtained from a study of T-cell reconstitution after alpha-beta-depleted transplantation in children. This sample's TCRbeta library carried unique molecular identifier barcodes. From the PCR reads, TCRdb called clonotypes with MiXCR, one entry per CDR3 protein. Among about 230,000 distinct CDR3 sequences listed, 8% to 10% were seen once. Germline V gene data show CDR1 as SGHRS and CDR2 as YFSETQ. This CDR3 has 16 residues. The table lists this clonotype with a few counts. Relative to the germline gene, one junction end is altered; a read error may explain this. Material: PBMCs from the stem cell graft donor, obtained from the stem cell graft. The rearrangement joins TRBV5-1 to TRBJ2-5; 15 nucleotides line up with TRBD2. This receptor was obtained from a human donor who donated a stem cell graft to a child with acute lymphoblastic leukemia. CDR3 residues: CASSRTSGGVGETQYF. CDR3 nucleotide sequence: TGCGCCAGCAGCCGGACTAGCGGGGGGGTTGGAGAGACTCAGTACTTC.